The clone carrying this TCR beta chain was found a few times. Its antigen is undetermined. The trim removed 3 bases at V and 5 bases at J, leaving 6 bases unmatched. The CDR3 is 15 amino acids. Amplification by 5'RACE using constant-segment primers produced TCR alpha and TCR beta cDNA libraries that carried sample barcodes and UMIs. TCRdb itself ran the 5' RACE reads through MiXCR, one entry per CDR3 protein. The sample holds under 600,000 distinct CDR3 sequences, roughly a fifth seen once. The record originates from a study of T-cell memory formation after mild COVID-19. Looking at the study overall: Each donor largely had its own TCR clusters.

Findings and limits, study-wide: Whereas later expanders leaned CD4+, clones contracting day 15 to 85 showed a balanced CD4/CD8 makeup. Contracting CD8+ clones were enriched in EMRA, CD4+ mainly in CM and EM.

The clonotype comes from an adult woman who had mild COVID-19 (a few samples of this study predate the infection). Cell type and time point are not known. This chain joins TRBV12-3 or TRBV12-4 and TRBJ1-2; 10 bases are a match to TRBD1. The sequencing sample was made of PBMCs or a T cell subset sorted from them (not recorded which). The CDR3, as DNA: TGTGCCAGCAGTTTGACAGGGGGCGCTTTGTATGGCTACACCTTC. Protein: CASSLTGGALYGYTF.